This is a list of T cell receptor beta chains from one sample in a study of identical twins. TCRdb re-called the 5' RACE reads with MiXCR, one entry per CDR3 protein. Of roughly 490,000 distinct CDR3 sequences in the sample, approximately 14% were seen once. This sample was also put to use in a study of yellow fever vaccine responses in identical twins.

The source material was CD4+ T cells sorted from blood. These receptors originate from a woman between 18 and 30 years old in good health. Both conserved end residues are part of each CDR3. D genes are given only for firm matches. Clone size, where shown, is once, few, many, or a class for clones that have expanded.

D gene	V gene	J gene	clone size	CDR3 DNA	CDR3 protein
TRBD2	TRBV25-1	TRBJ2-3	few	TGTGCCAGCAGTGAACGAGGAAGCGGGGGGGCTAGAGATACGCAGTATTTT	CASSERGSGGARDTQYF
TRBD2	TRBV20-1	TRBJ2-5	NA	TGCAGTGCTAGAGTACCCGGGAGGGACGAGACCCAGTACTTC	CSARVPGRDETQYF
TRBD1	TRBV12-3/TRBV12-4	TRBJ1-5	NA	TGTGCCAGCAGCATCCCCGACAGGGGATATCAGCCCCAGCATTTT	CASSIPDRGYQPQHF
NA	TRBV11-2	TRBJ2-3	few	TGTGCCAGCAGCTTAGCCCGAAGTGGAGATACGCAGTATTTT	CASSLARSGDTQYF
NA	TRBV7-9	TRBJ1-1	many	TGTGCCAGCAGCCCCCCGGGGATCACTGAAGCTTTCTTT	CASSPPGITEAFF
NA	TRBV10-3	TRBJ2-3	NA	TGTGCCATCAGTACCGGCACAGATACGCAGTATTTT	CAISTGTDTQYF
TRBD1	TRBV15	TRBJ2-2	few	TGTGCCACCAGCAGAGCGACAGGGGTTGGCACCGGGGAGCTGTTTTTT	CATSRATGVGTGELFF
NA	TRBV29-1	TRBJ1-4	few	TGCAGCGGTGGGTCCGTGGGAGGTGAAAAACTGTTTTTT	CSGGSVGGEKLFF
TRBD2	TRBV3-1	TRBJ2-7	many	TGTGCCAGCAGGTCGACTAGCGGGGCGAACTACGAGCAGTACTTC	CASRSTSGANYEQYF
NA	TRBV12-3/TRBV12-4	TRBJ2-7	once	TGTGCCAGCAGTCCCACCTCGTTGAGGGAGCAGTACTTC	CASSPTSLREQYF
TRBD1	TRBV20-1	TRBJ2-3	NA	TGCAGTGCTCCGGACAGGGGGGCAGATACGCAGTATTTT	CSAPDRGADTQYF
TRBD1	TRBV5-1	TRBJ2-1	many	TGCGCCAGCACATTACAGGGGGGCAATGAGCAGTTCTTC	CASTLQGGNEQFF
TRBD2	TRBV18	TRBJ2-1	few	TGTGCCAGCTCACCACCTGGGACTAGTAAGGAGCAGTTCTTC	CASSPPGTSKEQFF
NA	TRBV12-1	TRBJ2-2	few	TGTGCCAGCCCGTTTACCGGGACGGTCAACACCGGGGAGCTGTTTTTT	CASPFTGTVNTGELFF
NA	TRBV6-1	TRBJ1-5	many	TGTGCCAGGTCCCCGGGGGGCAAACCGGATCAGCCCCAGCATTTT	CARSPGGKPDQPQHF
TRBD2	TRBV6-4	TRBJ2-2	NA	TGTGCCAGCAGTGATGTGGGACTACCCACCGGGGAGCTGTTTTTT	CASSDVGLPTGELFF
NA	TRBV2	TRBJ2-5	NA	TGTGCCAGCAGCCAAACAGGAATCCAAGAGACCCAGTACTTC	CASSQTGIQETQYF
TRBD1	TRBV12-3/TRBV12-4	TRBJ2-1	NA	TGTGCCAGCAGTTTAGAGACAGGGGTGGGGTACAATGAGCAGTTCTTC	CASSLETGVGYNEQFF
NA	TRBV9	TRBJ2-3	few	TGTGCCAGCAGCGCGATCTCAGCGGCTGGGGGCACAGATACGCAGTATTTT	CASSAISAAGGTDTQYF
NA	TRBV19	TRBJ2-4	few	TGTGCCAGTAGTCCTGTAGCCAAAAACATTCAGTACTTC	CASSPVAKNIQYF
TRBD1	TRBV7-9	TRBJ2-7	NA	TGTGCCAGCAGCTTCGGACAGGGGATCTACGAGCAGTACTTC	CASSFGQGIYEQYF
NA	TRBV11-1	TRBJ2-1	few	TGTGCCAGCACTTCCCAGGTCGGAAATGAGCAGTTCTTC	CASTSQVGNEQFF
TRBD2	TRBV9	TRBJ2-1	NA	TGTGCCAGCAGCGTAACAACGCGGGAGGGTTCGCAGTTCTTC	CASSVTTREGSQFF
NA	TRBV12-3/TRBV12-4	TRBJ2-7	many	TGTGCCAGCAGACTAAGCCCGGACGTGGGGGAGCAGTACTTC	CASRLSPDVGEQYF
TRBD2	TRBV11-2	TRBJ2-1	NA	TGTGCCAGCAGCTTAAAAGGGCGGGAGTACAATGAGCAGTTCTTC	CASSLKGREYNEQFF
TRBD1	TRBV24-1	TRBJ2-5	NA	TGTGCCACCAGTGATTTACAGGACAGGGAGGTGGCAGAGACCCAGTACTTC	CATSDLQDREVAETQYF
NA	TRBV7-2	TRBJ2-3	many	TGTGCCAGCAGCTTAGTCGTCGTGTCCACAGATACGCAGTATTTT	CASSLVVVSTDTQYF
NA	TRBV7-6	TRBJ2-1	few	TGTGCCAGCAGCTCCTTCCGGGACATTGACTACAATGAGCAGTTCTTC	CASSSFRDIDYNEQFF
NA	TRBV24-1	TRBJ2-1	NA	TGTGCCACCGGGTCCAGGGACCTTAATGAGCAGTTCTTC	CATGSRDLNEQFF
TRBD1	TRBV5-1	TRBJ2-6	many	TGCGCCAGCAGCCGGACAGGGTTGAGCTCTGGGGCCAACGTCCTGACTTTC	CASSRTGLSSGANVLTF
NA	TRBV27	TRBJ1-1	many	TGTGCCAGCAGTTTGGGAGGCAGGGCTGAAGCTTTCTTT	CASSLGGRAEAFF
NA	TRBV3-1	TRBJ2-1	NA	TGTGCCAGCAGGCAAACCGCGGGTTCCGCTGAGCAGTTCTTC	CASRQTAGSAEQFF
NA	TRBV7-6	TRBJ2-7	few	TGTGCCAGCAGCTTAATTTCTCCCGCCGACGAGCAGTACTTC	CASSLISPADEQYF
TRBD2	TRBV25-1	TRBJ2-7	few	TGTGCCAGCAGTGAATACGGGGGGGCAGTAGACGAGCAGTACTTC	CASSEYGGAVDEQYF
NA	TRBV4-3	TRBJ1-4	many	TGCGCCAGCAGCCTCGTCGGGGGTGAAAAACTGTTTTTT	CASSLVGGEKLFF
TRBD2	TRBV9	TRBJ2-7	NA	TGTGCCAGCAGCGTAGACCCGGGGGGGACCTACGAGCAGTACTTC	CASSVDPGGTYEQYF
TRBD1	TRBV19	TRBJ2-7	NA	TGTGCCAGTAGTCGCCTAGGGACAGGGGGATACGAGCAGTACTTC	CASSRLGTGGYEQYF
NA	TRBV7-8	TRBJ2-5	many	TGTGCCAGCAGCCCGGTCTTGGGCCAGTACTTC	CASSPVLGQYF
TRBD2	TRBV29-1	TRBJ2-5	many	TGCAGCGTTGAACGTACTAGCGGGAGTCTTGAGACCCAGTACTTC	CSVERTSGSLETQYF
TRBD1	TRBV27	TRBJ2-7	few	TGTGCCAGCAGTTTGAGAGCGGGACAGGGGGTCTACGAGCAGTACTTC	CASSLRAGQGVYEQYF